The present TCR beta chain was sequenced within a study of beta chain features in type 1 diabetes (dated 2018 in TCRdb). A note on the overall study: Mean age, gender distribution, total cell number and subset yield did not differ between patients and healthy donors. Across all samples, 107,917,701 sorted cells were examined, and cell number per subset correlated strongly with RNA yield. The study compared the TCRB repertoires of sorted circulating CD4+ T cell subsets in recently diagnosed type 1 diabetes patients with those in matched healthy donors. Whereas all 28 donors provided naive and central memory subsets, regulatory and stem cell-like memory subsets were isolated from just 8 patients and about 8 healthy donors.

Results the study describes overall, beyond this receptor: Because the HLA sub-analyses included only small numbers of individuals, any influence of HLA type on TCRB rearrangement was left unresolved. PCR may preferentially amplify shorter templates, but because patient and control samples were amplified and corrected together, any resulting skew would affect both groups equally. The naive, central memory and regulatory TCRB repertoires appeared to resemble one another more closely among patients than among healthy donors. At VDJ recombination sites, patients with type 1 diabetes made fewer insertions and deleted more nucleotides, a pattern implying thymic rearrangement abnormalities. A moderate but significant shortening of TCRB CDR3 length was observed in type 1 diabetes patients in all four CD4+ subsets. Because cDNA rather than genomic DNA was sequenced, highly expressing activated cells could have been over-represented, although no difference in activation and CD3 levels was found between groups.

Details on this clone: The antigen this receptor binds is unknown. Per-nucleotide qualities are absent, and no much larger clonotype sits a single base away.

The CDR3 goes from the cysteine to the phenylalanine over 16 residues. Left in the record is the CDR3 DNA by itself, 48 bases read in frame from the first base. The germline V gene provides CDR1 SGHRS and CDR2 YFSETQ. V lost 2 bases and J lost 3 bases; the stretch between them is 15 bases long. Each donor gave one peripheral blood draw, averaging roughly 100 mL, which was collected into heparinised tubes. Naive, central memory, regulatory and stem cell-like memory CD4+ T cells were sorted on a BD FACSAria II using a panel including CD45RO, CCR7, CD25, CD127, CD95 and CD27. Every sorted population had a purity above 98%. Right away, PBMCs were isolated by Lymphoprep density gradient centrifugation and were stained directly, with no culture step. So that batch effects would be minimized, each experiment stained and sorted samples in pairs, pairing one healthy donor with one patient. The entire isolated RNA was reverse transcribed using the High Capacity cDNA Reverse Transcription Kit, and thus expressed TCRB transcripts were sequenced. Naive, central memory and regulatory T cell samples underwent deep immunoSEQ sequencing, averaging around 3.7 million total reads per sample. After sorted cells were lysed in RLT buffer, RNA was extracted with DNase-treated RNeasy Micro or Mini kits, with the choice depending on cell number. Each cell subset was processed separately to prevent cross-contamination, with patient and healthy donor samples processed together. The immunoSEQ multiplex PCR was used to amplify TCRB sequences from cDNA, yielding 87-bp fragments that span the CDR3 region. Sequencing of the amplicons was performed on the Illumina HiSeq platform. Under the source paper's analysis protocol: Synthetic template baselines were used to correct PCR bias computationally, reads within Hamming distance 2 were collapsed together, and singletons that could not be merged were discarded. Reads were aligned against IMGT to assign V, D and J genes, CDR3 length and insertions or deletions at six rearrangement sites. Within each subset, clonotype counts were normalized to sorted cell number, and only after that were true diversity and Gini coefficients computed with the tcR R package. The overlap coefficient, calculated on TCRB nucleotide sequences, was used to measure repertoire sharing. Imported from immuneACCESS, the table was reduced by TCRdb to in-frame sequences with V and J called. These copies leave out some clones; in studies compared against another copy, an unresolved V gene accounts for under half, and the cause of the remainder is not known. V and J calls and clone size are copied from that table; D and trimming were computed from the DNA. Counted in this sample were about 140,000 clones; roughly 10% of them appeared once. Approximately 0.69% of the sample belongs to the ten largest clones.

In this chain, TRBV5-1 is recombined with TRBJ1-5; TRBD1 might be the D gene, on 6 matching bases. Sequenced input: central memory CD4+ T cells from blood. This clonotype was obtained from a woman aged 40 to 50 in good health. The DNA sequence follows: TGCGCCAGCAGCTTCGGCGGGGGGGCTCCCAATCAGCCCCAGCATTTT. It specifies CASSFGGGAPNQPQHF.